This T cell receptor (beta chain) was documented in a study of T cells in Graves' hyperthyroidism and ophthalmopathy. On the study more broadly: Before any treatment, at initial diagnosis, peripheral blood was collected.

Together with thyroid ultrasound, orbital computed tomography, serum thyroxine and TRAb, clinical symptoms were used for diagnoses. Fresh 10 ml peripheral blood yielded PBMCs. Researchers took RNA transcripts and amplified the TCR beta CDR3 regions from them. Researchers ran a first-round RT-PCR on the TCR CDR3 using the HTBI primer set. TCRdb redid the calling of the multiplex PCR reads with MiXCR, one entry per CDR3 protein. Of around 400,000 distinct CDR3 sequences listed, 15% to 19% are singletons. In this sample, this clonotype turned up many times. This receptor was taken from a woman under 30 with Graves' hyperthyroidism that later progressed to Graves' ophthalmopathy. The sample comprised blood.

In DNA form, the CDR3 reads TGTGCCAGCAGATTAGCGGGAGGGCCTCGCAATGAGCAGTTCTTC. Translation gives CASRLAGGPRNEQFF. V usage is TRBV28 and J usage is TRBJ2-1; 11 bases are a match to TRBD2. CDR1 and CDR2 from the germline V gene are MDHEN and SYDVKM. The J segment lost 6 bases and the V segment lost 6 bases, leaving 7 bases of the junction unmatched. The CDR3 has 15 residues. Using reference TRBV28 and TRBJ2-1 for the parts outside the CDR3, the full variable domain is DVKVTQSSRYLVKRTGEKVFLECVQDMDHENMFWYRQDPGLGLRLIYFSYDVKMKEKGDIPEGYSVSREKKERFSLILESASTNQTSMYLCASRLAGGPRNEQFFGPGTRLTVL.